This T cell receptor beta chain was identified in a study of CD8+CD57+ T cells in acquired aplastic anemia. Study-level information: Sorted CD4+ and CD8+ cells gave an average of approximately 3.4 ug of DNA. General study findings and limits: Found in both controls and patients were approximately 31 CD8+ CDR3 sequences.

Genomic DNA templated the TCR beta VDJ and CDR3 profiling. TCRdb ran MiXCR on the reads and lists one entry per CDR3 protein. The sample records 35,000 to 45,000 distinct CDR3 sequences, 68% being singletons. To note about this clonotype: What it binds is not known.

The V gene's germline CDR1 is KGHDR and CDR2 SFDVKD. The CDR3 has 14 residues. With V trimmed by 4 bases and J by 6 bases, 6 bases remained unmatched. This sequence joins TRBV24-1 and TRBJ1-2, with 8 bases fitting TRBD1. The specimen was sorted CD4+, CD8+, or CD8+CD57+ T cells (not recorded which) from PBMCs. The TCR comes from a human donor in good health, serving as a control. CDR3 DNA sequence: TGTGCCACCAGTGACCCCGGACAGGGAGATGGCTACACCTTC. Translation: CATSDPGQGDGYTF.